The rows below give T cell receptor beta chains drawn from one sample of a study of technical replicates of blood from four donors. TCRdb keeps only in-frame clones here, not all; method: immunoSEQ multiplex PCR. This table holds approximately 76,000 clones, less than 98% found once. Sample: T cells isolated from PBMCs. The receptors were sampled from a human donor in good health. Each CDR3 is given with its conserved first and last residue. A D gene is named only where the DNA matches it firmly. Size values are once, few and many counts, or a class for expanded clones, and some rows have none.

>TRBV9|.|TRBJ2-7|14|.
TGTGCCAGCAGCGTAGTACCAGGGTCCTACGAGCAGTACTTC
CASSVVPGSYEQYF
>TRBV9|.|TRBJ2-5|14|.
TGTGCCAGCAGCGGGCCACTAGTGTCGGAGACCCAGTACTTC
CASSGPLVSETQYF
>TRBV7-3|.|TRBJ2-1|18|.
TGTGCCAGCAGCTTGGAGGTGTCGCGGGGGCTTTCCTACAATGAGCAGTTCTTC
CASSLEVSRGLSYNEQFF
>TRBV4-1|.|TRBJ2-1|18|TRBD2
TGCGCCAGCAGCCCGTTTTCAGGAAGCGGGGGGGCTCACGATGAGCAGTTCTTC
CASSPFSGSGGAHDEQFF
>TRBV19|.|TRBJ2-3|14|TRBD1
TGTGCCAGCTCGGACAGGTCGAGGACAGATACGCAGTATTTT
CASSDRSRTDTQYF
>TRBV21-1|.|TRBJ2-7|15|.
TGTGCCAGCAGCAAACAGGGTAAGACCCGGTACGAGCAGTACTTC
CASSKQGKTRYEQYF
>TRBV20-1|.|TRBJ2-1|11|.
TGCAGTGCTTTATCAGGGTATGAGCAGTTCTTC
CSALSGYEQFF
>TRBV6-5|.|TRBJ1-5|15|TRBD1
TGTGCCAGCGGCCCGGGACAGGGTGTTTATCAGCCCCAGCATTTT
CASGPGQGVYQPQHF
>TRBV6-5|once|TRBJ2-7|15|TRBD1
TGTGCCAGCAGTTTCGACAGGGGTCTTTCCTACGAGCAGTACTTC
CASSFDRGLSYEQYF
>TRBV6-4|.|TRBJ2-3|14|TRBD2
TGTGCCAGCAGTGACTCCGGGGGGGCAGATACGCAGTATTTT
CASSDSGGADTQYF
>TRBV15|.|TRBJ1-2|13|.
TGTGCCACCAGCAGAGATGTTGGGGCTGGCTACACCTTC
CATSRDVGAGYTF
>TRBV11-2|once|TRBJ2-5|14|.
TGTGCCAGCAGCTTAGAAGGACAGAGAAGCACCCAGTACTTC
CASSLEGQRSTQYF
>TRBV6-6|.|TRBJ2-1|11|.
TGTGCCAGCAGTTACTCGAGCCCCCAGTTCTTC
CASSYSSPQFF
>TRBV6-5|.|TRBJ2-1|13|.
TGTGCCAGCAGTTACTATCCTGTAAATGAGCAGTTCTTC
CASSYYPVNEQFF
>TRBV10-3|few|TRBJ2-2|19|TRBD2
TGTGCCATCAGTGAGTCATGGACTAGCGGGGGCGCGAACACCGGGGAGCTGTTTTTT
CAISESWTSGGANTGELFF
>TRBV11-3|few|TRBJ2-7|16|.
TGTGCCAGCAGCCCTAATCGACAGGATTCAATCTACGAGCAGTACTTC
CASSPNRQDSIYEQYF
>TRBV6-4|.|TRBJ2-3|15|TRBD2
TGTGCCAGCAGCCCCGGGGGGACTCCGGGGAGCCCGCAGTATTTT
CASSPGGTPGSPQYF
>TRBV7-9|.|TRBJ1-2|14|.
TGTGCCAGCAGCCCAGGTCGGTTGCCCTATGGCTACACCTTC
CASSPGRLPYGYTF
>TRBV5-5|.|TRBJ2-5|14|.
TGTGCCAGCAGCTTGTACGGCGGTGAGGAGACCCAGTACTTC
CASSLYGGEETQYF
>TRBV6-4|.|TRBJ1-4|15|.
TGTGCCAGCAGTGCAAAACCAGCAACTAATGAAAAACTGTTTTTT
CASSAKPATNEKLFF
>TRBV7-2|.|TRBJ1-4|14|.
TGTGCCAGCAGACTGGACAGTTATAATGAAAAACTGTTTTTT
CASRLDSYNEKLFF
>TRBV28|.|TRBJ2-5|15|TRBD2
TGTGCCAGCAGTTTATTAGGCGGGAGTTTTGAGACCCAGTACTTC
CASSLLGGSFETQYF
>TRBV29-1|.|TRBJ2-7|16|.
TGCAGCGTAGGAGGGGCGAGGCGGGGCCAAACCTACGAGCAGTACTTC
CSVGGARRGQTYEQYF
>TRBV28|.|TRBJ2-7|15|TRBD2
TGTGCCAGCAGTTCTAAGCGGGAGGCCCCTATAGAGCAGTACTTC
CASSSKREAPIEQYF
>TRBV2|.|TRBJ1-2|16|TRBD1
TGTGCCAGCAGTGAGGGTAGGGGGCGCGGTAACTATGGCTACACCTTC
CASSEGRGRGNYGYTF
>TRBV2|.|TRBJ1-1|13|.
TGTGCCAGCAGCGGGGGAATGAACACTGAAGCTTTCTTT
CASSGGMNTEAFF
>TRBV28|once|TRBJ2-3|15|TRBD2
TGTGCCAGCAGTGTGCTAGCGGCCCACACAGATACGCAGTATTTT
CASSVLAAHTDTQYF
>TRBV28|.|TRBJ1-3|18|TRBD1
TGTGCCAGCAGTTCCACATCCGGGACAGGGTGGCTCGGAAACACCATATATTTT
CASSSTSGTGWLGNTIYF
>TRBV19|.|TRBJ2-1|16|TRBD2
TGTGCCAGTAGTATCGAACTTGGGCTAGCGGTCAATGAGCAGTTCTTC
CASSIELGLAVNEQFF
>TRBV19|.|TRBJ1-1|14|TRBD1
TGTGCCAGTAACTACCCGGGACAGGGGGCTGAAGCTTTCTTT
CASNYPGQGAEAFF
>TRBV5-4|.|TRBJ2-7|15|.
TGTGCCAGCAGCCCCGCAGCGGCGGGCCCCTACGAGCAGTACTTC
CASSPAAAGPYEQYF
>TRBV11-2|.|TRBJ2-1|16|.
TGTGCCAGCAGCCCGACAGGGGAGGGCTCCTACAATGAGCAGTTCTTC
CASSPTGEGSYNEQFF
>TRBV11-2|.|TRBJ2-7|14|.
TGTGCCAGCAGCTTAGTAGGAGGGTCGGACGAGCAGTACTTC
CASSLVGGSDEQYF
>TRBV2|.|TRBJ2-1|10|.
TGTGCCAGCAGTGGACACGAGCAGTTCTTC
CASSGHEQFF
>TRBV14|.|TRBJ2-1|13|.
TGTGCCAGCCGCCCCGGGACCCGAGGGGGACAGTTCTTC
CASRPGTRGGQFF
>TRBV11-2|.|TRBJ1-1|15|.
TGTGCCAGCAGGCCACCCGGGAGATCGAACACTGAAGCTTTCTTT
CASRPPGRSNTEAFF
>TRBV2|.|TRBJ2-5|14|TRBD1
TGTGCCAGCAGCTTAGGGACAGAACAAGAGACCCAGTACTTC
CASSLGTEQETQYF
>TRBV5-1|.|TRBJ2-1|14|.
TGCGCCAGCAGCTTGGAATTTGAGTCGAATGAGCAGTTCTTC
CASSLEFESNEQFF
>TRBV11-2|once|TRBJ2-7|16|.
TGTGCCAGCAGCTTAGGGGTGGGGGCAGGGTCCTACGAGCAGTACTTC
CASSLGVGAGSYEQYF
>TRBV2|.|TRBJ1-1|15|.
TGTGCCAGCAGTGCCGGGATAACAACGGGGACTGAAGCTTTCTTT
CASSAGITTGTEAFF
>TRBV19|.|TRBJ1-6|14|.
TGTGCCAGTAGTAATCGGGGGGAAGATTCACCCCTCCACTTT
CASSNRGEDSPLHF
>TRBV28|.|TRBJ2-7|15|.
TGTGCCAGCAGTTCCACCTTAGACAGTCTATACGAGCAGTACTTC
CASSSTLDSLYEQYF
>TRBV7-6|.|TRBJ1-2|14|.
TGTGCCAGCAGCTTAGGATGGGGCAAGGGAGGAGAGGTCTTC
CASSLGWGKGGEVF
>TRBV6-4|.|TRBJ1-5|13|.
TGTGCCAGCAGCATGCAGGAAAATCAGCCCCAGCATTTT
CASSMQENQPQHF
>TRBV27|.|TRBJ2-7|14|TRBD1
TGTGCCAGCAGTTTATTAACAGGGGGCTACGAGCAGTACTTC
CASSLLTGGYEQYF
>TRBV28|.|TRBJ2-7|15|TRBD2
TGTGCCAGCAGTTTTTGGCGGGAGGGATCCTACGAGCAGTACTTC
CASSFWREGSYEQYF
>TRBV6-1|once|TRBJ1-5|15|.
TGTGCCAGCAGTGAAGCACAACATCACAATCAGCCCCAGCATTTT
CASSEAQHHNQPQHF
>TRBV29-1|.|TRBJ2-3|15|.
TGCAGCGTATACCCCATTAGCGGTACTACAGATACGCAGTATTTT
CSVYPISGTTDTQYF
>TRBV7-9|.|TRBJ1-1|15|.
TGTGCCAGCAGCTTAGCCCAGGGGCAGCGCACTGAAGCTTTCTTT
CASSLAQGQRTEAFF
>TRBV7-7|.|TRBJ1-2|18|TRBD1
TGTGCTAGCAGCAAGTCATCGGACAGGGGGCGGGTAGGATTCGGCTACACCTTC
CASSKSSDRGRVGFGYTF
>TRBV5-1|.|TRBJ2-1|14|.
TGCGCCAGCAGCTTGGATGGCGGAAACAATGAGCAGTTCTTC
CASSLDGGNNEQFF
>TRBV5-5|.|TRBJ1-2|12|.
TGTGCCAGCAGCTTGGAGCACTATGGCTACACCTTC
CASSLEHYGYTF
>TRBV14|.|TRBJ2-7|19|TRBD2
TGTGCCAGCAGCCAAAAAATTCGGGTGCTGAGCGGGAGGGCCGCCGAGCAGTACTTC
CASSQKIRVLSGRAAEQYF
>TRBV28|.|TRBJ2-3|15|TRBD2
TGTGCCAGCAGTTTACGGCGGGAGGGCACAGATACGCAGTATTTT
CASSLRREGTDTQYF
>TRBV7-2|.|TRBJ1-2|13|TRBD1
TGTGCCAGCACCTGGACAGGGGATTATGGCTACACCTTC
CASTWTGDYGYTF
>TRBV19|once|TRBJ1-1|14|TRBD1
TGTGCCAGTAGTAGAACAGGGGTGAACACTGAAGCTTTCTTT
CASSRTGVNTEAFF
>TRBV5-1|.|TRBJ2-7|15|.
TGCGCCAGCACCCCCCTCCAGGGGGGTTCCTACGAGCAGTACTTC
CASTPLQGGSYEQYF
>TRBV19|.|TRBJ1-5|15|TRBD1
TGTGCCAGTAGTGTTACAGGGGGAAGCAATCAGCCCCAGCATTTT
CASSVTGGSNQPQHF